This T cell receptor beta chain was obtained from a study of PD-1 blockade in mismatch repair-deficient tumors. Turning to the study itself: Patients had around 11 mismatch repair-deficient cancer types, all previously treated and progressing. Study-level results: Tumor-resident clones, often undetectable pretreatment in blood, expanded then contracted after pembrolizumab.

This CDR3 contains 14 residues. The germline gives CDR1 MDHEN, CDR2 SYDVKM. Deletions cut 3 bases from V and 3 bases from J, with 8 bases between. As for this clone: Its antigen remains unidentified.

TCRdb keeps only in-frame clones here, not all; method: immunoSEQ multiplex PCR. The sample includes about 130,000 clones, roughly 90% seen only once; the top ten take about an eighth. This receptor was obtained from an adult with mismatch repair-deficient cancer. The sample consisted of peripheral blood, taken just under 74 weeks after starting pembrolizumab. The chain combines TRBV28 with TRBJ1-4; weak D call: TRBD1 (5 bases). This CDR3 reads CASSLGGSNEKLFF. CDR3 DNA: TGTGCCAGCAGTTTGGGGGGATCTAATGAAAAACTGTTTTTT.